These 29 T cell receptor beta chains came from one sample sequenced in a study of technical replicates of blood from a handful of donors. Here immunoSEQ multiplex PCR was the method, and the copy in TCRdb shows in-frame clones only, minus some. Of approximately 81,000 clones in the sample, about 81% were seen once. Specimen: PBMCs. Receptors originate from a human donor in good health. Some clones in this sample may be carry-over from other donors' samples.

The chain links TRBV28 to TRBJ2-2; D uncertain. The CDR3 runs to 13 residues. Between the trimmed V and J ends, which lost 3 bases and 1 base, there was a span of 3 bases. Germline CDR1 reads MDHEN; CDR2 reads SYDVKM. The chain's CDR3 is CASSFLNTGELFF. For the CDR3, the DNA is TGTGCCAGCAGTTTTCTGAACACCGGGGAGCTGTTTTTT.

This chain joins TRBV7-9 and TRBJ1-1; weak D call: TRBD1 (5 bases). V was pared by 3 bases and J by 1 base, with 9 bases between. The germline V gene has CDR1 SEHNR and CDR2 FQNEAQ (reference sequence). The CDR3 is 14 residues long. The CDR3 DNA is TGTGCCAGCAGCTTGTTGGGGGGGAACACTGAAGCTTTCTTT. Residues: CASSLLGGNTEAFF.

The chain recombines TRBV9 with TRBJ2-2; 7 bases match TRBD2. J gave up 4 bases and V 0 bases, and 12 bases lay outside the gene matches. This CDR3 is built from 18 residues. Looked up from germline, CDR1 is SGDLS and CDR2 is YYNGEE. The CDR3 here is CASSVGASGPMGTGELFF. The DNA of the CDR3 is TGTGCCAGCAGCGTAGGGGCTAGCGGTCCGATGGGCACCGGGGAGCTGTTTTTT.

The chain employs TRBV20-1 and TRBJ2-7, with D unresolved. CDR3 length: 11 amino acids. Germline-derived CDR1 and CDR2 are DFQATT and SNEGSKA (reference sequence). Deletions cut 6 bases from V and 6 bases from J, with 12 bases between. The DNA for the CDR3 is TGCAGTGCCCCCCTAGATTCCGAGCAGTACTTC. The encoded protein is CSAPLDSEQYF.

The rearrangement uses TRBV19 and TRBJ2-7; 7 bases line up with TRBD1. The J segment lost 6 bases and the V segment lost 6 bases, leaving 11 bases of the junction unmatched. There are 14 residues in the CDR3. Germline V lookup: CDR1 LNHDA, CDR2 SQIVND (reference sequence). The CDR3 nucleotides are TGTGCCAGTAGCATGGGTACAGGGGCGAGCGAGCAGTACTTC. Protein sequence: CASSMGTGASEQYF.

The chain uses TRBV5-4 and TRBJ1-2, with D maybe TRBD1 (5 bases). CDR1 and CDR2 (germline): SGHNT, YYREEE (reference sequence). V lost 4 bases and J lost 2, with 12 bases in between. This CDR3 spans 14 amino acids. The CDR3 reads CASSLPGQNYGYTF. The CDR3 region has the DNA TGTGCCAGCAGCCTACCAGGGCAAAACTATGGCTACACCTTC.

The rearrangement joins TRBV7-9 to TRBJ1-5; TRBD1 matches at 7 bases. The CDR3 contains 16 residues. Germline V gene data show CDR1 as SEHNR and CDR2 as FQNEAQ (reference sequence). Unmatched junction bases numbered 3, after V lost 1 base and J lost 0 bases. CDR3 sequence: CASSLVTGASNQPQHF. The CDR3 region has the DNA TGTGCCAGCAGCTTAGTCACAGGGGCTAGCAATCAGCCCCAGCATTTT.

The gene calls are TRBV4-2 and TRBJ2-5; 7 nucleotides line up with TRBD1. The CDR3 sequence is 15 residues long. The germline gives CDR1 LGHNA, CDR2 YNFKEQ. Germline trimming cut 2 bases from V and 6 bases from J; bases unmatched to any gene: 9. The chain's CDR3 is CASSQRPTGTQTQYF. The DNA for the CDR3 is TGTGCCAGCAGCCAACGTCCGACAGGGACGCAGACCCAGTACTTC.

The rearrangement joins TRBV2 to TRBJ2-3, with 14 bases lining up with TRBD2. The CDR3 is 19 residues long. Germline V lookup: CDR1 SNHLY, CDR2 FYNNEI. With V trimmed by 6 bases and J by 0 bases, 11 bases remained unmatched. CDR3 nucleotides: TGTGCCAGCAGCAGAATCCGGACTAGCGGGAGGACTAGCACAGATACGCAGTATTTT. This codes for CASSRIRTSGRTSTDTQYF.

The V gene is TRBV7-9, the J gene TRBJ1-2; 8 bases line up with TRBD1. The CDR3 has 15 amino acids. Germline lookup yields CDR1 SEHNR and CDR2 FQNEAQ (reference sequence). V dropped 5 bases and J dropped 8; count of bases not matched to a gene: 13. This CDR3 reads CASSPPIGQGSGYTF. The CDR3 nucleotides read TGTGCCAGCAGCCCCCCGATCGGACAGGGCTCCGGCTACACCTTC.

The chain recombines TRBV7-9 with TRBJ2-2; 8 nucleotides line up with TRBD2. Germline-derived CDR1 and CDR2 are SEHNR and FQNEAQ (reference sequence). V shed 3 bases, J shed 3 bases, and the junction held 3 bases outside the gene matches. The CDR3 length is 15 residues. CDR3 loop: CASSFAGGHTGELFF. The CDR3 coding sequence is TGTGCCAGCAGCTTCGCGGGAGGTCACACCGGGGAGCTGTTTTTT.

This clone was seen once. The rearrangement links TRBV29-1 to TRBJ1-6; D unresolved. Trimming stripped 8 bases from V and 0 bases from J, with 8 bases between. CDR3 size: 13 residues. Germline V gene data show CDR1 as SQVTM and CDR2 as ANQGSEA. Here the CDR3 DNA reads TGCAGCATTCGGAGCTCCTATAATTCACCCCTCCACTTT. Its translation is CSIRSSYNSPLHF.

The chain couples TRBV19 to TRBJ1-1, with D possibly TRBD1 on 6 matching bases. The germline CDR1 and CDR2 sequences are LNHDA and SQIVND (reference sequence). V was trimmed by 3 bases and J by 2 bases, leaving 19 bases between them. This CDR3 has 17 amino acids. The CDR3 loop reads CASSIAHYQTGNTEAFF. DNA for the CDR3: TGTGCCAGTAGTATCGCTCACTACCAGACAGGCAACACTGAAGCTTTCTTT.

The rearrangement links TRBV7-8 to TRBJ2-2; 10 bases fit TRBD2. The V and J ends lost 5 bases and 5 bases, in that order; junction bases with no gene match: 11. Germline values: CDR1 SGHVS, CDR2 FQNEAQ. The CDR3 loop spans 17 amino acids. The CDR3 bases are TGTGCCAGCAGCCCCCCCGCCGGACTAGCGGAAACCGGGGAGCTGTTTTTT. This encodes CASSPPAGLAETGELFF.

This rearrangement joins TRBV5-1 to TRBJ2-7; no reliable D call. The V end lost 9 bases, the J end lost 0 bases, and 16 bases lay between the germline ends. Germline V gene lookup returns CDR1 SGHRS and CDR2 YFSETQ. This CDR3 spans 14 amino acids. Here the CDR3 reads CATSPLPSSYEQYF. CDR3 in DNA: TGCGCCACCTCCCCACTTCCTAGCTCCTACGAGCAGTACTTC. The whole variable domain, remainder taken from reference TRBV5-1 and TRBJ2-7, is KAGVTQTPRYLIKTRGQQVTLSCSPISGHRSVSWYQQTPGQGLQFLFEYFSETQRNKGNFPGRFSGRQFSNSRSEMNVSTLELGDSALYLCATSPLPSSYEQYFGPGTRLTVT.

V usage is TRBV7-9 and J usage is TRBJ2-7, with D possibly being TRBD1 (5 bases). Deletions cut 6 bases from V and 2 bases from J, with 20 bases between. Germline CDR1 SEHNR, CDR2 FQNEAQ (reference sequence). The CDR3 contains 16 residues. The CDR3 DNA reads TGTGCCAGCAGAGTAGGGAAGGGAACAGGAGCCTACGAGCAGTACTTC. It codes for CASRVGKGTGAYEQYF.

The rearrangement joins TRBV4-2 to TRBJ1-2, with TRBD1 identical over 8 bases. In germline, CDR1 is LGHNA, CDR2 YNFKEQ. V shed 2 bases and J 8 bases; nucleotides not matched to a gene: 7. This CDR3 contains 14 residues. The CDR3 DNA reads as TGTGCCAGCAGCCAACCGGACAGGGAGGGAGGCTACACCTTC. It specifies CASSQPDREGGYTF.

The V gene is TRBV5-4, the J gene TRBJ2-5; TRBD2 might be the D (5 bases). Germline CDR1 reads SGHNT; CDR2 reads YYREEE (reference sequence). The ends were cut back, 5 bases at V and 2 bases at J, with 10 bases in the middle. The CDR3 consists of 13 residues. This CDR3 reads CASRYSAQETQYF. CDR3 DNA: TGTGCCAGCAGGTATAGCGCTCAAGAGACCCAGTACTTC.

The gene calls are TRBV19 and TRBJ2-7; TRBD1 matches 10 bases. Germline V gene lookup returns CDR1 LNHDA and CDR2 SQIVND (reference sequence). This CDR3 has 15 residues. Germline trimming cut 5 bases from V and 4 bases from J; bases unmatched to any gene: 8. The CDR3 bases are TGTGCCAGTAGTGTCCGGGACAGGGGTGGTTACGAGCAGTACTTC. Translation: CASSVRDRGGYEQYF.

This sequence joins TRBV5-1 and TRBJ1-6; D unclear. With 0 bases removed from V and 0 bases from J, the gap between germline ends came to 10 bases. CDR3 length equals 17 residues. Germline V CDR1 and CDR2: SGHRS, YFSETQ. In nucleotides, the CDR3 is TGCGCCAGCAGCTTGGTCGCGCGGAGCTCCTATAATTCACCCCTCCACTTT. This codes for CASSLVARSSYNSPLHF. Supplemented by reference TRBV5-1 and TRBJ1-6, the full variable domain reads KAGVTQTPRYLIKTRGQQVTLSCSPISGHRSVSWYQQTPGQGLQFLFEYFSETQRNKGNFPGRFSGRQFSNSRSEMNVSTLELGDSALYLCASSLVARSSYNSPLHFGNGTRLTVT.

This rearrangement joins TRBV18 to TRBJ1-1; D possibly corresponds to TRBD1 (6 bases). The V gene's germline CDR1 is KGHSH and CDR2 LQKENI. The CDR3 runs 15 residues. Trimming stripped 1 base from V and 4 bases from J, with 13 bases between. This chain's CDR3 is CASSPRSGARTEAFF. In DNA form, the CDR3 reads TGTGCCAGCTCACCACGGTCAGGGGCGCGCACTGAAGCTTTCTTT.

The rearrangement uses TRBV7-2 and TRBJ2-5; no reliable D call. The CDR3 totals 14 residues. The ends were cut back, 5 bases at V and 2 bases at J, with 12 bases in the middle. Germline V gene data show CDR1 as SGHTA and CDR2 as FQGNSA. The chain's CDR3 is CASSLRSAQETQYF. For the CDR3, the DNA is TGTGCCAGCAGCCTAAGGAGTGCACAAGAGACCCAGTACTTC.

The chain carries TRBV7-2 and TRBJ1-5, with no clear D. The CDR3 contains 14 residues. Per germline, CDR1 SGHTA and CDR2 FQGNSA. With 5 bases removed from V and 9 bases from J, the gap between germline ends came to 17 bases. The DNA of the CDR3 is TGTGCCAGCAGCCCCCGGTCTACCCTCGTGCCCCAGCATTTT. Translating it yields CASSPRSTLVPQHF.

This rearrangement joins TRBV7-2 to TRBJ2-7; D gene ambiguous. The CDR3 sequence is 14 residues long. Germline V gene sequence: CDR1 SGHTA, CDR2 FQGNSA. The V end lost 4 bases, the J end lost 6 bases, and 16 bases lay between the germline ends. The CDR3 sequence: CASSYSTGIGEQYF. The CDR3 DNA is TGTGCCAGCAGCTATTCGACTGGAATAGGCGAGCAGTACTTC.

This chain connects TRBV11-2 to TRBJ2-7, with 8 positions matching TRBD1. The CDR3 runs 14 residues. J was trimmed by 9 bases and V by 5 bases; bases with no gene match: 12. Germline assignment: CDR1 SGHAT and CDR2 FQNNGV. This CDR3 reads CASSQDRGGFGQYF. The CDR3 DNA reads TGTGCCAGCAGCCAAGACAGGGGCGGGTTCGGGCAGTACTTC.

The V and J genes are TRBV13 and TRBJ1-1, with TRBD1 matching over 11 bases. This CDR3 comprises 16 residues. Germline CDR1 reads PRHDT; CDR2 reads FYEKMQ (reference sequence). V was pared by 6 bases and J by 1 base, with 7 bases of the junction left unmatched. The CDR3 nucleotides read TGTGCCAGCAGACACCGGACAGGGGGCCAGAACACTGAAGCTTTCTTT. Its protein product is CASRHRTGGQNTEAFF.

This clone has only a few counts. The V gene is TRBV27, the J gene TRBJ1-1; perhaps TRBD1 as D (6 bases). Germline CDR1 MNHEY, CDR2 SMNVEV (reference sequence). The CDR3 has 14 residues. The V and J ends lost 5 bases and 1 base respectively, with 11 bases between them. The CDR3 DNA sequence: TGTGCCAGCAGTGAACTGACAGGGAACACTGAAGCTTTCTTT. Translated, it gives CASSELTGNTEAFF.

V and J are TRBV19 and TRBJ2-1; the D gene is possibly TRBD1 (6 bases). Trimming took off 5 bases at V and 6 bases at J, with 23 bases between the two ends. The CDR3 loop spans 17 amino acids. Germline V gene lookup returns CDR1 LNHDA and CDR2 SQIVND (reference sequence). CDR3 loop: CASSPPVQGARRNEQFF. The CDR3 DNA is TGTGCCAGTAGTCCACCCGTACAGGGAGCTAGACGCAATGAGCAGTTCTTC.

V usage is TRBV12-5 and J usage is TRBJ2-1; 12 nucleotides line up with TRBD2. The CDR3 totals 16 residues. V trimming: 3 bases; J trimming: 7 bases; junction bases outside the gene matches: 7. Germline lookup yields CDR1 LGHNT and CDR2 FRNRAP. In DNA, the CDR3 is TGTGCTAGTGGTTTAGCTAGCGGGGGGGCGAAGAATGAGCAGTTCTTC. The encoded protein is CASGLASGGAKNEQFF.